This T cell receptor (beta chain) appears in the sequencing data of a study of regulatory T cells in long-lasting Graves disease. The study's findings and limits: Preferential use of TRBV28, TRBJ1-2 and TRBJ2-5 was seen in persistent disease.

Building the TCR beta libraries relied on iRepertoire HTBI primers, and CDR3 regions underwent Arm-PCR. TCRdb itself ran the multiplex PCR reads through MiXCR, one entry per CDR3 protein. The sample holds approximately 470,000 distinct CDR3 sequences, under 20% seen once. Stated time point: newly diagnosed GD, antithyroid drugs for less than 3 months. PBMC RNA was the source of the TCR library. Diagnosing Graves' disease relied on the American Thyroid Association guidelines. Losses at the gene ends were 8 bases for V and 3 bases for J; bases not matched to a gene: 2. The CDR3 runs 12 residues. CDR1 is MNHNS and CDR2 is SASEGT in the germline V gene. This clonotype was picked up a small number of times. Its antigen is currently unknown. This same sample was also taken into another study, of T cells in Graves' hyperthyroidism and ophthalmopathy. That work states: First-round RT-PCR with HTBI primers amplified the TCR CDR3 region. Blood samples included most of the expanded thyroid clonotypes exceeding 0.001.

The specimen was peripheral blood mononuclear cells (PBMCs), collected at new diagnosis, from a patient treated with antithyroid drugs. The J gene is TRBJ2-5, the V gene TRBV6-1; 8 positions agree with TRBD1. This receptor was identified in a man aged 35-49 years with Graves disease. The CDR3 sequence is CASLDREETQYF. The CDR3 DNA sequence: TGTGCCAGCTTGGACAGGGAAGAGACCCAGTACTTC.